The 16 T cell receptor beta chains reported below all come from one sample, sequenced in a study of shared clonotypes between healthy human individuals. Cells designated naive CD8 were CD45RO-negative and were positively selected for CCR7, with terminally differentiated effector memory CD45RA+ cells excluded. Clones were sequenced by immunoSEQ multiplex PCR, and TCRdb holds only the in-frame ones, with some missing. The repertoire holds some 2.1 million clones, with approximately 95% as singletons. The sample taken for sequencing was naive CD8+ T cells sorted from blood. These receptor sequences come from a man aged 18 to 29 in good health.

This clone has a single count. The sample carries other DNA sequences with the same CDR3. This chain links TRBV6-1 with TRBJ1-6, with a weak D call TRBD1 (6 bases). Trimming shortened V by 1 base and J by 7 bases, and 8 bases separated the two germline ends. CDR1 and CDR2 (germline): MNHNS, SASEGT. The CDR3 spans 14 residues. CDR3 region: CASSEGQGNSPLHF. The CDR3 DNA reads as TGTGCCAGCAGTGAAGGGCAGGGGAATTCACCCCTCCACTTT.

The chain carries TRBV15 and TRBJ2-3, with D hard to call. Trimming stripped 3 bases from V and 6 bases from J, with 13 bases between. Germline loops: CDR1 LNHNV, CDR2 YYDKDF (reference sequence). This CDR3 is 14 amino acids long. CDR3 in DNA: TGTGCCACCAGCAGGGAATCCCCCGGGGATACGCAGTATTTT. It is translated as CATSRESPGDTQYF.

The chain has TRBV11-2 and TRBJ2-5, with 8 positions matching TRBD2. This CDR3 has 15 residues. V trimming: 3 bases; J trimming: 5 bases; junction bases outside the gene matches: 8. Germline-derived CDR1 and CDR2 are SGHAT and FQNNGV. CDR3: CASSFRPGLEETQYF. Here the CDR3 DNA reads TGTGCCAGCAGCTTCCGGCCGGGACTAGAGGAGACCCAGTACTTC.

The chain joins TRBV6-1 to TRBJ2-5, with a weak D call TRBD1 (5 bases). CDR3 size: 11 residues. The V gene's germline CDR1 is MNHNS and CDR2 SASEGT. V was trimmed by 6 bases and J by 13 bases, leaving 15 bases between them. CDR3 in DNA: TGTGCCAGCAGGGACATGGACCCCGGGTACTTC. Amino acid sequence: CASRDMDPGYF.

The J gene is TRBJ2-1, the V gene TRBV27; 9 bases map to TRBD2. This CDR3 comprises 13 residues. The germline V gene has CDR1 MNHEY and CDR2 SMNVEV (reference sequence). J gave up 11 bases and V 9 bases, and 11 bases lay outside the gene matches. CDR3 region: CASTGAGGIKQFF. The DNA for the CDR3 is TGTGCCAGTACCGGAGCGGGGGGCATTAAGCAGTTCTTC.

This chain uses TRBV7-6 with TRBJ1-1, with a possible D match to TRBD1 (6 bases). Germline V gives CDR1 SGHVS, CDR2 FNYEAQ. This CDR3 spans 18 amino acids. Trimming pared 1 base from V and 0 bases from J, leaving 18 bases between. CDR3 loop: CASSLEIADSYMNTEAFF. The CDR3 DNA follows: TGTGCCAGCAGCTTAGAAATAGCGGACAGCTACATGAACACTGAAGCTTTCTTT.

The sample holds one count of this clone. V and J are TRBV2 and TRBJ2-5; tentative D call: TRBD2 (5 bases). V was cut by 5 bases and J by 3 bases, with 19 bases left in between. The CDR3 loop spans 16 amino acids. The germline gives CDR1 SNHLY, CDR2 FYNNEI. CDR3 DNA sequence: TGTGCCAGCAGTTCGCTCGGTCAGGCCGGGGAAGAGACCCAGTACTTC. Translation: CASSSLGQAGEETQYF. The full variable domain, completed using reference TRBV2 and TRBJ2-5, is EPEVTQTPSHQVTQMGQEVILRCVPISNHLYFYWYRQILGQKVEFLVSFYNNEISEKSEIFDDQFSVERPDGSNFTLKIRSTKLEDSAMYFCASSSLGQAGEETQYFGPGTRLLVL.

Concerning this clone: The same CDR3 also results from other DNA sequences found in this sample. The CDR3 loop is CASSLWDSYEQYF. CDR3 DNA: TGTGCCAGCAGCTTATGGGACTCCTACGAGCAGTACTTC. V is TRBV5-5 and J is TRBJ2-7; D not resolved. Trimming removed 2 bases at V and 0 bases at J, with 6 bases between. The CDR3 totals 13 residues. CDR1 is SGHKS, CDR2 YYEKEE, per germline (reference sequence).

V is TRBV29-1 and J is TRBJ2-5; no clear D. Germline V gives CDR1 SQVTM, CDR2 ANQGSEA. The V and J ends lost 2 bases and 4 bases respectively, with 23 bases between them. This CDR3 contains 17 residues. The CDR3: CSVEPRNTQRIGETQYF. The CDR3 coding sequence is TGCAGCGTTGAACCCCGAAACACCCAAAGGATAGGAGAGACCCAGTACTTC.

The chain links TRBV5-6 to TRBJ1-5; 7 nucleotides line up with TRBD1. The CDR3 runs 14 residues. J gave up 5 bases and V 2 bases, and 4 bases lay outside the gene matches. Germline CDR1 SGHDT, CDR2 YYEEEE. DNA for the CDR3: TGTGCCAGCAGCTTCGACAGGGAAGATCAGCCCCAGCATTTT. It codes for CASSFDREDQPQHF.

The CDR3 DNA is TGTGCCAGTACTCCCGGACAGGGGAACTATGGCTACACCTTC. This sequence encodes CASTPGQGNYGYTF. The chain carries TRBV19 and TRBJ1-2; 9 bases are a match to TRBD1. This CDR3 has 14 residues. Germline-derived CDR1 and CDR2 are LNHDA and SQIVND (reference sequence). Trimming removed 7 bases from V and 2 bases from J; junction bases left unmatched: 5. The full variable domain, its missing parts supplied by reference TRBV19 and TRBJ1-2, is DGGITQSPKYLFRKEGQNVTLSCEQNLNHDAMYWYRQDPGQGLRLIYYSQIVNDFQKGDIAEGYSVSREKKESFPLTVTSAQKNPTAFYLCASTPGQGNYGYTFGSGTRLTVV.

The V and J genes are TRBV5-6 and TRBJ2-7; 7 bases map to TRBD1. V dropped 0 bases and J dropped 3; count of bases not matched to a gene: 9. The CDR3 is 16 amino acids. Germline V lookup: CDR1 SGHDT, CDR2 YYEEEE. The CDR3 DNA reads as TGTGCCAGCAGCTTGGCCCAGGGACAGAAGATCTACGAGCAGTACTTC. Amino acids: CASSLAQGQKIYEQYF.

The chain is built from TRBV18 and TRBJ2-2, with TRBD2 matching over 11 bases. The J segment lost 4 bases and the V segment lost 6 bases, leaving 1 base of the junction unmatched. CDR1 is KGHSH and CDR2 is LQKENI in the germline V gene. The CDR3 extends over 14 amino acids. The CDR3 bases are TGTGCCAGCTCGGGGACTAGCGGCACCGGGGAGCTGTTTTTT. Translating gives CASSGTSGTGELFF.

The J gene is TRBJ2-3, the V gene TRBV6-4, with 7 bases lining up with TRBD2. J lost 4 bases, V lost 6 bases, and 10 bases had no gene match. CDR1 and CDR2 (germline): MRHNA, SNTAGT. The CDR3 runs 15 residues. For the CDR3, the DNA is TGTGCCAGCAGATCCCTAGCGGACCGTCCAGATACGCAGTATTTT. Translated: CASRSLADRPDTQYF.

The chain uses TRBV27 and TRBJ1-5; D perhaps matches TRBD1 (6 bases). CDR1 is MNHEY, CDR2 SMNVEV, per germline (reference sequence). This CDR3 region has 15 residues. With 8 bases removed from V and 7 bases from J, the gap between germline ends came to 21 bases. The CDR3 reads CASAPDLGAGQPQHF. The DNA for the CDR3 is TGTGCCAGCGCCCCAGACCTGGGGGCGGGGCAGCCCCAGCATTTT.

On this clone: At the DNA level, this CDR3 is encoded by other sequences in the same sample as well. Here the CDR3 DNA reads TGTGCCAGCAGCCCCCACAGGGAAGTGGCGAACACCGGGGAGCTGTTTTTT. Its protein is CASSPHREVANTGELFF. The chain combines TRBV5-6 with TRBJ2-2; TRBD1 is a possible D gene (6 bases). From germline, CDR1 is SGHDT and CDR2 YYEEEE. This CDR3 is built from 17 residues. V was clipped by 4 bases and J by 0 bases, with 16 bases between them.